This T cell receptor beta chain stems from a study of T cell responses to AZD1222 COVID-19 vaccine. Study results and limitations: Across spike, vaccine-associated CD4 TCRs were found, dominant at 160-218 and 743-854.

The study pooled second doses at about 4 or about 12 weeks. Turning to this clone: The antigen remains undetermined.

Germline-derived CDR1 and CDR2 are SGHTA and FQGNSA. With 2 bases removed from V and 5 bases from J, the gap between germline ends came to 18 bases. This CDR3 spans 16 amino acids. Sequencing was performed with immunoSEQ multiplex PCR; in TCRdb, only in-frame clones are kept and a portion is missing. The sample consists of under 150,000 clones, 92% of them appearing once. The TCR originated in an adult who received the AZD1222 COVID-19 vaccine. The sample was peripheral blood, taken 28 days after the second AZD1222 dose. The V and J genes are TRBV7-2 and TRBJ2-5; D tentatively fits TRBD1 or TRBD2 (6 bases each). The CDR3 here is CASSLPSNRAGETQYF. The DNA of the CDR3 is TGTGCCAGCAGCTTACCCTCCAACAGGGCGGGGGAGACCCAGTACTTC.